This T cell receptor (beta chain) is drawn from a study of blood T cell repertoires in COVID-19. Study in general: T cells, B-cell-depleted T cells, or PBMCs provided the cDNA or gDNA that served as material.

Sequencing was performed with immunoSEQ multiplex PCR; in TCRdb, only in-frame clones are kept and a portion is missing. This sample carries around 160,000 clones, nearly 80% of them seen once, and the ten largest clones take about 15%. This CDR3 is 15 amino acids long. V was clipped by 4 bases and J by 0 bases, with 8 bases between them. Germline CDR1 is SGHRS and CDR2 is YFSETQ. The receptor was isolated from an elderly woman with acute or convalescent COVID-19. The specimen was peripheral blood. V and J are TRBV5-1 and TRBJ1-6; D is undetermined. The CDR3 loop is CASSLASSYNSPLHF. Written as DNA, the CDR3 is TGCGCCAGCAGCCTGGCGAGCTCCTATAATTCACCCCTCCACTTT.